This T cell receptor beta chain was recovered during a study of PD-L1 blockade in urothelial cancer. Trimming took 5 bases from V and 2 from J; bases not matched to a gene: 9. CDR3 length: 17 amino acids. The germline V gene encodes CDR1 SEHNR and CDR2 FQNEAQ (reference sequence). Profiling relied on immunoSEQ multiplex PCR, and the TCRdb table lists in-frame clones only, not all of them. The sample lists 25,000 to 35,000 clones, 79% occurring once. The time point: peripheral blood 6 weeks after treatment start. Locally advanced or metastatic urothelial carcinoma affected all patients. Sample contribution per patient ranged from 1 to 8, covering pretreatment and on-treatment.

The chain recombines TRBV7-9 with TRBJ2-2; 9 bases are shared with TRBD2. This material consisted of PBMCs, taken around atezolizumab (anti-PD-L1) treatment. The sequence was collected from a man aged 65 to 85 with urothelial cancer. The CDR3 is CASSKTTSGLNTGELFF. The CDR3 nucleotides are TGTGCCAGCAGCAAAACCACTAGCGGGCTTAACACCGGGGAGCTGTTTTTT.